The 22 T cell receptor beta chains below were found in one sample sequenced in a study of identical twins. Using its own MiXCR run on the 5' RACE reads, TCRdb lists one record per CDR3 protein. The sample records 1.5 million to 2 million distinct CDR3 sequences, around a third being singletons. Sequencing used cord blood. The source is a newborn girl in good health.

Only a few counts were recorded for this clonotype. The V call is TRBV14, the J call TRBJ2-7; 10 bases map to TRBD2. Germline V CDR1 and CDR2: SGHDN, FVKESK. This CDR3 has 15 amino acids. Germline trimming cut 4 bases from V and 0 bases from J; bases unmatched to any gene: 3. The CDR3 loop reads CASSPTSGVSYEQYF. The CDR3 DNA reads TGTGCCAGCAGCCCCACTAGCGGGGTCTCCTACGAGCAGTACTTC.

The rearrangement uses TRBV5-6 and TRBJ2-7; D is perhaps TRBD1 (5 bases). This CDR3 spans 14 amino acids. Germline-derived CDR1 and CDR2 are SGHDT and YYEEEE. V was cut by 2 bases and J by 2 bases, with 11 bases left in between. CDR3: CASSFVQVTYEQYF. DNA of the CDR3: TGTGCCAGCAGCTTCGTACAGGTCACCTACGAGCAGTACTTC.

This chain links TRBV6-2 or TRBV6-3 with TRBJ1-2; D call uncertain. Trimming took 2 bases from V and 3 from J, leaving 10 bases between them. The germline V gene has CDR1 MNHEY and CDR2 SVGEGT. The CDR3 loop spans 14 amino acids. CDR3 loop: CASSYAPADYGYTF. The CDR3 bases are TGTGCCAGCAGTTACGCCCCAGCTGACTATGGCTACACCTTC.

This clonotype was observed a few times. The gene calls are TRBV2 and TRBJ2-7; D possibly corresponds to TRBD1 (5 bases). CDR3 length: 13 amino acids. Germline-derived CDR1 and CDR2 are SNHLY and FYNNEI. V dropped 11 bases and J dropped 1 base, with 15 bases sitting between them. This CDR3 is CAGNDSPSYEQYF. In nucleotides, the CDR3 is TGTGCCGGGAACGACAGCCCGTCCTACGAGCAGTACTTC.

The rearrangement joins TRBV2 to TRBJ2-1; 8 positions match TRBD1. The CDR3 totals 15 residues. V was pared by 7 bases and J by 2 bases, with 7 bases of the junction left unmatched. Per germline, CDR1 SNHLY and CDR2 FYNNEI. CDR3 nucleotide sequence: TGTGCCAGCATTAGGGGGACAGGTCCCTACAATGAGCAGTTCTTC. Translated: CASIRGTGPYNEQFF.

The table lists this clonotype with a few counts. The V call is TRBV27, the J call TRBJ2-5, with a possible D match to TRBD2 (5 bases). The CDR3 consists of 13 residues. The germline gives CDR1 MNHEY, CDR2 SMNVEV (reference sequence). Trimming removed 5 bases at V and 0 bases at J, with 7 bases between. The CDR3 sequence is CASSPGDQETQYF. The CDR3 nucleotides are TGTGCCAGCAGTCCCGGGGACCAAGAGACCCAGTACTTC.

The V and J genes are TRBV18 and TRBJ2-5; 11 bases line up with TRBD2. The J call may be faulty, since TRBJ2-7 better matches the DNA end. The germline CDR1 and CDR2 sequences are KGHSH and LQKENI. The CDR3 extends over 16 amino acids. The CDR3 DNA reads TGTGCCAGCTCACCACGTCCACTAGCGGGAGTCCACGAGCAGTACTTC. This sequence encodes CASSPRPLAGVHEQYF.

This chain joins TRBV5-6 and TRBJ2-4; tentatively, D is TRBD1 (5 bases). Between the trimmed V and J ends, which lost 0 bases and 6 bases, there was a span of 19 bases. This CDR3 has 17 residues. The germline V gene has CDR1 SGHDT and CDR2 YYEEEE. The CDR3 loop is CASSLGAYTQRGNIQYF. CDR3 nucleotide sequence: TGTGCCAGCAGCTTGGGGGCGTATACCCAAAGGGGAAACATTCAGTACTTC.

This clonotype was seen a few times. The rearrangement links TRBV27 to TRBJ2-3; 7 bases align to TRBD2. This CDR3 is built from 15 residues. Germline V gene sequence: CDR1 MNHEY, CDR2 SMNVEV (reference sequence). Trimming at V came to 4 bases and at J to 1 base, leaving 5 bases not matched to a gene. The CDR3 spells CASSYRDYRTDTQYF. The CDR3 DNA reads as TGTGCCAGCAGTTACCGGGACTACCGCACAGATACGCAGTATTTT.

With regard to this clonotype: It may be a read error: a sequence one base away is much more abundant. This chain links TRBV28 with TRBJ2-7; tentatively, D is TRBD1 or TRBD2 (5 bases each). The V and J ends lost 5 bases and 0 bases respectively, with 8 bases between them. The length of the CDR3 is 13 residues. Germline CDR1 and CDR2: MDHEN and SYDVKM. As DNA, the CDR3 is TGTGCCAGCAGTGGGGACCACTCCTACGAGCAGTACTTC. Protein sequence: CASSGDHSYEQYF.

This chain links TRBV5-6 with TRBJ1-2, with 7 bases lining up with TRBD1. V lost 0 bases and J lost 3; bases outside the gene matches: 8. CDR3 length equals 16 residues. The germline CDR1 and CDR2 sequences are SGHDT and YYEEEE. The CDR3 protein is CASSLARGGSDYGYTF. In DNA, the CDR3 is TGTGCCAGCAGCTTGGCCAGAGGGGGCTCGGACTATGGCTACACCTTC. Full variable domain (rest looked up from reference TRBV5-6 and TRBJ1-2): DAGVTQSPTHLIKTRGQQVTLRCSPKSGHDTVSWYQQALGQGPQFIFQYYEEEERQRGNFPDRFSGHQFPNYSSELNVNALLLGDSALYLCASSLARGGSDYGYTFGSGTRLTVV.

In this sample, this clonotype turned up a few times. The rearrangement uses TRBV27 and TRBJ2-7, with 9 bases matching TRBD2. The CDR3 totals 14 residues. V trimming: 6 bases; J trimming: 3 bases; junction bases outside the gene matches: 6. Germline assignment: CDR1 MNHEY and CDR2 SMNVEV (reference sequence). The CDR3 here is CASRGGRGFYEQYF. CDR3 DNA sequence: TGTGCCAGCAGGGGCGGGAGGGGGTTCTACGAGCAGTACTTC.

The sample holds many counts of this clonotype. Its ends do not fully match the called genes, so a read error is possible. This chain links TRBV5-1 with TRBJ2-3, with D perhaps matching TRBD2 (5 bases). The CDR3 has 14 residues. Germline loops: CDR1 SGHRS, CDR2 YFSETQ. CDR3 nucleotides: TGTGCCAGCAGTTCCGGGGTCGGGACAGATACGCAGTATTTT. Amino acids: CASSSGVGTDTQYF.

V gene TRBV20-1 combines with J gene TRBJ2-3; 8 nucleotides match TRBD2. The CDR3 spans 15 residues. CDR1 and CDR2 from the germline V gene are DFQATT and SNEGSKA (reference sequence). Germline trimming cut 3 bases from V and 1 base from J; bases unmatched to any gene: 6. CDR3 sequence: CSASGRAIRTDTQYF. CDR3 in DNA: TGCAGTGCTAGCGGGAGGGCCATTCGCACAGATACGCAGTATTTT.

For this clonotype: One end of the junction is discordant with germline, which a read error may explain. The chain combines TRBV12-3 or TRBV12-4 with TRBJ1-4; 9 bases fit TRBD1. This CDR3 is 15 amino acids long. The CDR3 coding sequence is TGTACCAGCAGTTCTCGGGGACAGGGTTATGAAAAACTGTTTTTT. It codes for CTSSSRGQGYEKLFF.

This clonotype occurred a few times. This chain joins TRBV5-1 and TRBJ2-1, with 10 bases fitting TRBD2. Germline V gene data show CDR1 as SGHRS and CDR2 as YFSETQ. The V gene end was trimmed by 0 bases and the J gene end by 6 bases; junction bases not matched to a gene: 6. CDR3 length equals 16 residues. In DNA, the CDR3 is TGCGCCAGCAGCTTGGGTGCTAGCGGGAGTATCAATGAGCAGTTCTTC. It translates to CASSLGASGSINEQFF.

This clonotype appeared a few times. V and J are TRBV20-1 and TRBJ1-5; possibly TRBD1 for D (5 bases). There are 14 residues in the CDR3. Germline V gene data show CDR1 as DFQATT and CDR2 as SNEGSKA (reference sequence). Trimming pared 0 bases from V and 6 bases from J, leaving 12 bases between. For the CDR3, the DNA is TGCAGTGCTAGAGATCCAGGGTCGGTTCAGCCCCAGCATTTT. Its protein product is CSARDPGSVQPQHF.

This clonotype was observed a few times. This chain connects TRBV24-1 to TRBJ2-5; TRBD2 aligns across 9 bases. The CDR3 length is 16 residues. Per germline, CDR1 KGHDR and CDR2 SFDVKD. The V segment lost 0 bases and the J segment 2 bases; nucleotides outside the gene matches: 3. Written as DNA, the CDR3 is TGTGCCACCAGTGATTTGACTAGCGGGCTTCAAGAGACCCAGTACTTC. It translates to CATSDLTSGLQETQYF.

The V gene is TRBV2, the J gene TRBJ1-2, with a weak D call TRBD1 (5 bases). The germline V gene has CDR1 SNHLY and CDR2 FYNNEI. Trimming stripped 9 bases from V and 8 bases from J, with 13 bases between. This CDR3 contains 11 residues. CDR3 residues: CASFRGRGYTF. CDR3 sequence (DNA): TGTGCCAGTTTCCGGGGCAGGGGCTACACCTTC.

The chain couples TRBV11-2 to TRBJ2-1; TRBD2 is a possible D gene (6 bases). The J call is in doubt because the DNA end fits TRBJ2-7 better. Germline-derived CDR1 and CDR2 are SGHAT and FQNNGV. This CDR3 contains 23 residues. The CDR3 DNA reads TGTGCCAGCAGCTTACCCCAGAAGGGATCACAAGCGGGCCATATAGCCTCCTACAATGAGCAGTACTTC. It is translated as CASSLPQKGSQAGHIASYNEQYF.

This clonotype came up once. The chain recombines TRBV4-2 with TRBJ2-5; a weak D match, TRBD2 (5 bases). V lost 0 bases and J 11 bases, leaving 19 bases between the germline ends. The CDR3 has 15 residues. Germline values: CDR1 LGHNA, CDR2 YNFKEQ. The CDR3 here is CASSQETTGSDEQYF. Here the CDR3 DNA reads TGTGCCAGCAGCCAAGAAACAACGGGATCGGATGAGCAGTACTTC.

The table lists this clonotype with a few counts. This chain links TRBV20-1 with TRBJ2-6; 10 nucleotides line up with TRBD2. CDR3 length equals 16 residues. V lost 1 base and J lost 0; bases outside the gene matches: 0. Germline V gene lookup returns CDR1 DFQATT and CDR2 SNEGSKA (reference sequence). The CDR3 DNA reads TGCAGTGCTAGAGGGACTAGCGGCTCTGGGGCCAACGTCCTGACTTTC. This sequence encodes CSARGTSGSGANVLTF.